The clone carrying this T cell receptor (beta chain) was counted many times. Its specificity is unknown. These data come from a study of T cells in Graves' hyperthyroidism and ophthalmopathy. Whole-study findings and limits: The model foresaw ophthalmopathy a median around 6 months prior to onset. Blood also held most thyroid clonotypes expanded beyond 0.001.

Patients aged 18 to 65 had newly diagnosed hyperthyroidism that had lasted under 2 months. V dropped 5 bases and J dropped 4 bases, with 15 bases sitting between them. The CDR3 totals 14 residues. Germline loops: CDR1 SGHVS, CDR2 FQNEAQ. The TCR beta CDR3 regions underwent amplification using RNA transcripts as the source. The HTBI primer set was used in a first-round RT-PCR of the TCR CDR3. TCRdb used MiXCR to reprocess the multiplex PCR reads, holding one entry per CDR3 protein. This sample has under 350,000 distinct CDR3 sequences, with roughly 15% found just once. This receptor was identified in a woman under 40 with Graves' hyperthyroidism that later progressed to Graves' ophthalmopathy. Input material: blood. V usage is TRBV7-8 and J usage is TRBJ2-7; D gene uncertain. The CDR3 protein is CASSTQLGGYEQYF. The CDR3 nucleotides read TGTGCCAGCAGCACACAGCTTGGTGGGTACGAGCAGTACTTC.